This T cell receptor (beta chain) was identified in a study of cytomegalovirus exposure and HLA in healthy donors (dated by TCRdb to about 2017). About the full investigation: An earlier analysis of 550 to 700 of the donors reported about 250 Gb of sequence data and around 110 million unique TCR beta sequences from approximately 180 million T cells. An early release covering roughly 580 HLA-typed donors comprised about 300 gigabases of sequencing data and some 79 million unique TCR sequences. Of the roughly 400 genotyped donors, around 81% fell in the genetic ancestry cluster associated with self-reported Caucasian donors. The study aimed to test whether cataloging public T cell receptors could reveal signatures of past pathogen exposure. The study profiled the T cell repertoires of hundreds of subjects by immunosequencing and related them to cytomegalovirus serostatus. A separate validation cohort of 100 to 150 different subjects was used in addition to the roughly 670-subject first cohort. To predict cytomegalovirus infection status, the study brought together high-throughput TCR immunosequencing, statistical association of individual TCRs with disease status, and machine learning. A later analysis re-analyzed previously published TCR beta repertoires from 660 or so donors and added high-resolution HLA genotyping to study TCR occurrence patterns. Rather than drawing on any new phenotypic data, the later analysis identified candidate immune exposures from TCR beta sequences and the way those sequences occurred across donors. In an earlier analysis of more than 550 of the donors, high-throughput TCR beta sequencing was used to judge whether each TCR beta V gene segment behaved as functional or pseudogenic. Donor age, sex, ethnicity and CMV serostatus were compiled together with the repertoire data. A later genetic analysis took genome-wide SNP genotypes for about three fifths of the 666 donors and used that subset as a discovery cohort. All discovery cohort repertoires had been generated on a single sequencing platform. Class I and class II HLA loci were covered by the typing at four-digit resolution. The number of typed donors differed by locus: about 620-640 for A, B, C, DRB1 and DQB1; approximately 520 for DQA1; approximately 610 for DPA1; and some 470 for DPB1. Because of strong linkage in the cohort, roughly five DR-DQ haplotypes were treated as single units for association and clustering. Across roughly 420 genotyped donors of the cohort, an average of roughly 230,000 unique TCR beta nucleotide sequences per donor were sequenced, and 15% to 20% of those sequences were non-productive.

Results the study describes overall, beyond this receptor: At a false discovery rate of 0.05, a later analysis linked about 16,000 TCR beta sequences to specific HLA alleles. Most TCR sequences were seen in very few donors, while some public TCRs were found in many individuals. According to a later genetic analysis, donors in an Asian-associated ancestry cluster had fewer N-insertions in productive TCRs than the approximately 700-donor mean. The study gave a list of 150 to 200 TCR beta chains associated with cytomegalovirus. Because counts were too low, roughly 16 rarely observed V segments, including chromosome 9 orphons, were excluded from the earlier analysis of some 590 of the donors. According to a later analysis, TCR association rates differed among HLA loci, with DRB1 alleles showing the most associated TCRs and HLA-C alleles showing the fewest. In both the original and validation cohorts, the classifier was reported to diagnose cytomegalovirus status with high specificity and sensitivity. A later analysis found that most CMV-associated TCR beta chains appeared HLA-restricted, with HLA associations seemingly driven largely by CMV exposure. A cluster of highly shared sequence variants was judged likely to represent a technical artifact of the sequencing pipeline. Because some donors lacked HLA typing at each locus, the association tests relied only on the typed subset. CMV serostatus was the only immune exposure information available for the cohort. The authors suggested that the approach could potentially be extended to other disease states and immunological phenotypes. Assigning TCR associations to individual alleles was difficult when HLA alleles, especially DR and DQ, strongly co-occurred. In a later analysis, HLA-associated TCR beta chains showed more clonal expansion and lower generation probabilities than non-associated chains that were equally common. Presence/absence analyses assumed roughly uniform sequencing depth across donors, an assumption that may not hold. A later analysis reported that several top co-occurrence clusters appeared linked to parvovirus B19, influenza, CMV and Epstein-Barr virus. In an earlier analysis of around 500 of the donors, most TCR beta V segments appeared in productive rearrangements about 87% or about 30% of the time, broadly matching IMGT annotations. Linkage disequilibrium might explain the correlated functional status among segregating V segments, but an unknown experimental factor could not be ruled out. The 87-base-pair reads could not distinguish some IMGT-functional V segments, including TRBV6-2 and TRBV6-3, so those segments were excluded. A few of the identified cytomegalovirus-associated TCR beta chains were confirmed in vitro to be specific for cytomegalovirus antigens. This cohort had only TCR beta chains sequenced, and the lack of alpha or paired-chain data limited which features could be detected. An association between a missense DCLRE1C variant and V-gene and J-gene trimming of TCR beta chains was found in a later genetic analysis and replicated in an independent cohort. A further reported finding was that TCR beta sequences accurately predicted the HLA-A and HLA-B alleles for most subjects in the first cohort.

V is shortened by 6 bases, J by 11 bases, and the region joining them spans 13 bases. CDR1 and CDR2 were assigned from the germline V gene as SQVTM and ANQGSEA. The CDR3 goes from the cysteine to the phenylalanine over 10 residues. Of all the DNA, just the CDR3 is kept, 30 bases in frame from base 1. In total, 600 or so healthy bone marrow donors made up the cohort. Cohort members were all nominally healthy when sampled, although unrecorded immune exposures were likely present. The donor tested CMV seronegative, placing the donor among the 352 seronegative members of the cohort. A peripheral blood sample was collected from each donor, and TCR beta sequencing was performed on peripheral blood mononuclear cells. Genomic DNA extraction from the blood cell samples was performed with the Qiagen DNeasy Blood Extraction Kit. With regard to this clone: Its antigen is not yet known. No much larger clone is present one base from it, and per-base qualities are unavailable.

The library was produced with the immunoSEQ multiplex PCR assay. The multiplex PCR relied on a mix of 60 forward primers for TCR Vbeta segments and 13 reverse primers for TCR Jbeta segments. A multiplex PCR assay on genomic DNA amplified the CDR3 region of rearranged TCR beta genes. The Illumina HiSeq System was used to sequence the amplified TCR beta libraries as 87-base-pair reads. In the authors' own workflow: A later analysis tallied roughly 76 million unique TCR beta chains across the 666 repertoires, and approximately 12 million of those chains were shared by two or more donors. Raw reads were error-corrected and collapsed into unique sequences with a nearest-neighbor algorithm that merged closely related sequences to remove PCR and sequencing errors. V, D and J gene segments were assigned by aligning CDR3 sequences to IMGT reference sequences. Each retained sequence needed at least a six-nucleotide match to both a V gene segment and a J gene segment. A rearrangement counted as productive if the CDR3 had no stop codons and remained in frame with V and J, and every other rearrangement counted as non-productive. Following IMGT convention, CDR3 was defined as the stretch from the second conserved V-encoded cysteine to the conserved J-encoded phenylalanine. Sequences without an unambiguous match to a single V gene segment were excluded from the earlier analysis of 587 of the donors. An earlier analysis of a few hundred of the donors called V segments functional above 56.7% productive rearrangements and segregating when the between-donor standard deviation exceeded 5%. To diagnose cytomegalovirus status from the catalog of TCR beta chain sequences, a statistical classification framework was built. In a later analysis, TCR nucleotide sequences were compared against IMGT/GENE-DB human TR gene sequences so that V and J genes could be assigned. A later analysis assigned CDR3 sequences and most-parsimonious VDJ recombination scenarios with the TCRdist pipeline. In a later analysis, every TCR beta chain was defined by the combination of its CDR3 amino acid sequence and its V-gene family, and reads without a unique V-gene family were dropped. To address suspected cross-contamination and a sequencing artifact, a later analysis removed a few hundred highly shared, low-generation-probability nucleotide sequences. For each public chain, a later analysis derived a clonal expansion index from normalized ranks of inferred template counts within each repertoire. In a later analysis, generation probabilities were computed using a VDJ recombination model fitted to out-of-frame rearrangements, and the results were checked against IGoR. A later analysis scored TCR-TCR, TCR-HLA and TCR-CMV co-occurrence with hypergeometric tests, applying a repertoire-size bias correction to TCR pairs. To estimate false discovery rates, a later analysis permuted the HLA or CMV assignments 20 times. In a later analysis, co-occurring TCRs were grouped using DBSCAN, and TCRdist sequence similarity was added for clustering within HLA-allele-positive subsets. Co-occurrence clustering excluded repertoires with fewer than 30,000 or more than 120,000 public chains, plus five with anomalous nucleotide sharing. This is the immuneACCESS table as TCRdb keeps it, with only in-frame sequences that have V and J called. A part of the clones is gone; compared with another copy, unresolved V genes explain less than half, and the rest is unexplained. V, J and clone size reflect that table, while D and trimming were determined from the DNA. The sample table shows 50,000 to 75,000 clones, and 75% to 85% are seen once. The leading ten clones occupy approximately 3.9% of the sample.

The chain couples TRBV29-1 to TRBJ2-5, and perhaps TRBD1 as D gene, on 6 matching bases. Sequenced material: PBMCs. The sequence was collected from a woman aged 40 to 50 in good health and CMV-seronegative. The CDR3 reads CSVGDNLQYF. The sequence in DNA is TGCAGCGTAGGGGACAACCTGCAGTACTTC.